Below are 27 T cell receptor beta chains sequenced from a single sample in a study of T cells after yellow fever vaccination. Each CDR3 protein is one row after TCRdb ran MiXCR on the 5' RACE reads. The sample contains 600,000 to 750,000 distinct CDR3 sequences, roughly 12% of which appear only once. The sample in question was PBMCs, obtained on the day of the yellow fever booster vaccination. These receptors came from a young man who received the YFV17D yellow fever vaccine.

In this sample, this clonotype turned up a few times. The rearrangement uses TRBV5-1 and TRBJ2-7; D remains unclear. Trimming stripped 0 bases from V and 9 bases from J, with 10 bases between. This CDR3 spans 12 amino acids. From germline, CDR1 is SGHRS and CDR2 YFSETQ. The CDR3 nucleotides are TGCGCCAGCAGCTTGGTGGTGTTGGCGCAGTACTTC. This translates into CASSLVVLAQYF.

This sequence joins TRBV27 and TRBJ1-4, with D possibly TRBD1 on 6 matching bases. CDR1 is MNHEY and CDR2 is SMNVEV in the germline V gene (reference sequence). Trimming took 2 bases from V and 14 from J, leaving 15 bases between them. CDR3 length: 13 residues. The CDR3 sequence is CASSLTSGGDLFF. CDR3 coding DNA: TGTGCCAGCAGTTTAACGTCTGGGGGCGATCTGTTTTTT.

This clonotype has just a few counts. The gene calls are TRBV20-1 and TRBJ2-7; TRBD1 agrees at 7 bases. The CDR3 covers 13 residues. Germline loops: CDR1 DFQATT, CDR2 SNEGSKA (reference sequence). V lost 6 bases to trimming and J lost 0 bases; unmatched junction nucleotides: 5. CDR3 nucleotide sequence: TGCAGTGCGCCGACAGGGAGCTCCTACGAGCAGTACTTC. Translating it yields CSAPTGSSYEQYF.

This sequence joins TRBV10-3 and TRBJ2-3; D ambiguous. The germline CDR1 and CDR2 sequences are ENHRY and SYGVKD. The CDR3 spans 14 residues. V lost 3 bases and J lost 0, with 7 bases in between. The CDR3 loop is CAISDWSSTDTQYF. The CDR3, as DNA: TGTGCCATCAGTGATTGGTCTAGCACAGATACGCAGTATTTT.

This clonotype was counted between two and nine times. The V and J genes are TRBV5-6 and TRBJ2-7, with a weak D call TRBD2 (5 bases). Trimming removed 1 base at V and 6 bases at J, with 14 bases between. The CDR3 extends over 14 amino acids. Germline CDR1 and CDR2: SGHDT and YYEEEE. The CDR3 coding sequence is TGTGCCAGCAGCTTGCCAGCGGACTTGGGCGAGCAGTACTTC. Its protein is CASSLPADLGEQYF.

This chain joins TRBV15 and TRBJ1-2; no reliable D call. The CDR3 has 15 amino acids. V dropped 1 base and J dropped 4 bases, with 13 bases sitting between them. Germline lookup yields CDR1 LNHNV and CDR2 YYDKDF (reference sequence). The CDR3 DNA reads TGTGCCACCAGCAGAGGGGTTGAGGGAGGCTATGGCTACACCTTC. It encodes CATSRGVEGGYGYTF.

The chain couples TRBV6-5 to TRBJ2-5, with D perhaps TRBD2 (6 bases). Trimming shortened V by 2 bases and J by 3 bases, and 19 bases separated the two germline ends. Germline CDR1 reads MNHEY; CDR2 reads SVGAGI. The length of the CDR3 is 17 residues. CDR3 nucleotide sequence: TGTGCCAGCAGTTACGGTTCGGGAGTGAGGGGAAAAGAGACCCAGTACTTC. Translation gives CASSYGSGVRGKETQYF.

The chain recombines TRBV4-3 with TRBJ1-1, with D hard to call. Trimming stripped 0 bases from V and 3 bases from J, with 8 bases between. The CDR3 contains 14 residues. Germline CDR1 and CDR2: LGHNA and YSLEER. CDR3 nucleotide sequence: TGCGCCAGCAGCCAAGAGGCACAGTACACTGAAGCTTTCTTT. Translated: CASSQEAQYTEAFF.

The table lists this clonotype with many counts. The V gene is TRBV9, the J gene TRBJ2-7; TRBD2 matches at 8 bases. The V and J ends lost 3 bases and 4 bases, in that order; junction bases with no gene match: 12. Germline-derived CDR1 and CDR2 are SGDLS and YYNGEE. This CDR3 is 16 amino acids long. CDR3 nucleotides: TGTGCCAGCAGCGCCGCGGGGGCGGGAGGTCCTTACGAGCAGTACTTC. This codes for CASSAAGAGGPYEQYF.

This rearrangement joins TRBV20-1 to TRBJ1-1; no clear D. This CDR3 region has 13 residues. Trimming pared 1 base from V and 5 bases from J, leaving 11 bases between. Germline V lookup: CDR1 DFQATT, CDR2 SNEGSKA (reference sequence). CDR3 loop: CSARGRGGTEAFF. The CDR3 nucleotides read TGCAGTGCTAGAGGGCGTGGTGGGACTGAAGCTTTCTTT.

This clonotype was found a few times. At one end, the junction sequence differs from germline, possibly due to a read error. This chain joins TRBV7-9 and TRBJ2-5; D might be TRBD1 or TRBD2, each matching 6 bases. The germline V gene has CDR1 SEHNR and CDR2 FQNEAQ (reference sequence). The CDR3 runs 15 residues. The CDR3 coding sequence is TGTGCCAGCAGCTTAGGTCGGGGGCTCCAAGAGACCCGGTACTTC. It yields the protein CASSLGRGLQETRYF.

This clonotype was observed a few times. The chain links TRBV6-5 to TRBJ2-7; D not resolved. Germline values: CDR1 MNHEY, CDR2 SVGAGI. Trimming pared 6 bases from V and 5 bases from J, leaving 11 bases between. This CDR3 has 12 residues. The DNA for the CDR3 is TGTGCCAGCAGCAAGGTAGCTGACGAGCAGTACTTC. This gives the protein CASSKVADEQYF.

The rearrangement links TRBV6-2 or TRBV6-3 to TRBJ1-1; no clear D gene. Germline V CDR1 and CDR2: MNHEY, SVGEGT. CDR3 length equals 15 residues. V lost 7 bases, J lost 4 bases, and 19 bases lay in between. The CDR3, as DNA: TGTGCCAGCATGCGAGATTTCCTGCCGGGCACTGAAGCTTTCTTT. As protein: CASMRDFLPGTEAFF.

V usage is TRBV6-1 and J usage is TRBJ2-7, with D hard to call. V lost 1 base to trimming and J lost 6 bases, with 4 bases between them. CDR1 is MNHNS and CDR2 is SASEGT in the germline V gene. The CDR3 loop spans 11 amino acids. DNA for the CDR3: TGTGCCAGCAGTGAAGGAATCGAGCAGTACTTC. This encodes CASSEGIEQYF.

The table lists this clonotype with many counts. The V and J genes are TRBV7-2 and TRBJ1-2; D may be TRBD1 (6 bases). This CDR3 has 13 residues. Looked up from germline, CDR1 is SGHTA and CDR2 is FQGNSA. V dropped 5 bases and J dropped 3 bases, with 10 bases sitting between them. CDR3 amino acids: CASSPTGYYGYTF. The CDR3 bases are TGTGCCAGCAGCCCTACAGGGTACTATGGCTACACCTTC.

The sample holds many counts of this clonotype. The rearrangement joins TRBV25-1 to TRBJ2-7; D call uncertain. The CDR3 is 11 residues long. The ends were cut back, 4 bases at V and 5 bases at J, with 6 bases in the middle. Germline lookup yields CDR1 MGHDK and CDR2 SYGVNS. The DNA of the CDR3 is TGTGCCAGCAGTGTGGTCCACGAGCAGTACTTC. Its translation: CASSVVHEQYF.

The CDR3 sequence: CASSSSGRGAGELFF. In nucleotides, the CDR3 is TGCGCCAGCAGCTCTAGCGGGAGAGGGGCCGGGGAGCTGTTTTTT. This rearrangement joins TRBV5-1 to TRBJ2-2; 10 nucleotides agree with TRBD2. Per the germline V gene, CDR1 is SGHRS and CDR2 is YFSETQ. CDR3 size: 15 residues. Unmatched junction bases numbered 5, after V lost 3 bases and J lost 6 bases.

The rearrangement uses TRBV29-1 and TRBJ2-5; D unresolved. The germline V gene has CDR1 SQVTM and CDR2 ANQGSEA. CDR3 length equals 12 residues. Trimming shortened V by 3 bases and J by 9 bases, and 14 bases separated the two germline ends. The CDR3 here is CSVERSGTAQYF. In DNA form, the CDR3 reads TGCAGCGTTGAGAGGTCCGGAACTGCCCAGTACTTC.

This clonotype was seen only a few times. Possible read error: a much larger clone is one base away. V and J are TRBV5-1 and TRBJ2-5, with D unresolved. The CDR3 totals 11 residues. Germline CDR1 is SGHRS and CDR2 is YFSETQ. The V gene lost 4 bases and the J gene lost 4 bases, with 5 bases spanning the gap. CDR3 protein: CASSNLETQYF. CDR3 nucleotides: TGCGCCAGCAGCAACCTAGAGACCCAGTACTTC.

A few counts support this clonotype. The chain couples TRBV5-1 to TRBJ2-1; 11 bases map to TRBD2. In germline, CDR1 is SGHRS, CDR2 YFSETQ. J gave up 2 bases and V 4 bases, and 5 bases lay outside the gene matches. The CDR3 has 16 residues. DNA of the CDR3: TGCGCCAGCAGCCCGTTAGCGGGAGGGCCCTACAATGAGCAGTTCTTC. The encoded protein is CASSPLAGGPYNEQFF.

The chain recombines TRBV2 with TRBJ2-7, with D possibly matching TRBD2 (6 bases). Trimming removed 6 bases at V and 0 bases at J, with 12 bases between. The CDR3 runs to 14 residues. Per the germline V gene, CDR1 is SNHLY and CDR2 is FYNNEI. CDR3 sequence reads: CASRAAGLSYEQYF. The CDR3 DNA is TGTGCCAGCAGGGCAGCGGGCCTCTCCTACGAGCAGTACTTC.

Ten or more counts support this clonotype. The chain recombines TRBV27 with TRBJ1-1, with a tentative D call TRBD1 (5 bases). The CDR3 runs to 13 residues. From germline, CDR1 is MNHEY and CDR2 SMNVEV (reference sequence). Trimming took 6 bases from V and 3 from J, leaving 11 bases between them. The CDR3 is CASRWDYYTEAFF. CDR3 nucleotide sequence: TGTGCCAGCAGATGGGACTATTACACTGAAGCTTTCTTT.

The gene calls are TRBV7-3 and TRBJ2-1; 9 bases are shared with TRBD2. Per germline, CDR1 SGHTA and CDR2 FQGTGA. The CDR3 contains 15 residues. The junction had 9 bases not matched to a gene; V was cut back by 5 bases and J by 7 bases. CDR3 residues: CASSRNSGSFNEQFF. For the CDR3, the DNA is TGTGCCAGCAGCCGGAATAGCGGGAGTTTTAATGAGCAGTTCTTC.

This CDR3 reads CAIGDSGAGANVLTF. As DNA, the CDR3 is TGTGCCATCGGAGACTCCGGCGCTGGGGCCAACGTCCTGACTTTC. The chain employs TRBV10-3 and TRBJ2-6; no clear D gene. The germline V gene encodes CDR1 ENHRY and CDR2 SYGVKD. CDR3 length: 15 amino acids. The V end lost 8 bases, the J end lost 2 bases, and 13 bases lay between the germline ends.

This clonotype was detected only a few times. V gene TRBV20-1 combines with J gene TRBJ2-7, with 10 bases identical to TRBD2. V was pared by 6 bases and J by 6 bases, with 11 bases of the junction left unmatched. Looked up from germline, CDR1 is DFQATT and CDR2 is SNEGSKA (reference sequence). CDR3 length: 14 residues. The CDR3, as DNA: TGCAGTGCCAACCTAGCGGGAGTATATGGCGAGCAGTACTTC. It encodes CSANLAGVYGEQYF.

This clonotype was seen ten or more times. The CDR3 spells CASSASRHGNTEAFF. The CDR3 nucleotides are TGTGCCAGCAGCGCCTCCAGGCACGGGAACACTGAAGCTTTCTTT. The V gene is TRBV7-9, the J gene TRBJ1-1, with no clear D. Trimming shortened V by 5 bases and J by 1 base, and 14 bases separated the two germline ends. Germline CDR1 is SEHNR and CDR2 is FQNEAQ (reference sequence). The CDR3 covers 15 residues.

This clonotype has only a few counts. The CDR3 bases are TGTGCCAGCAGCCCCTACGGTAGCGGGAGTACCTACGAGCAGTACTTC. This translates into CASSPYGSGSTYEQYF. J is TRBJ2-7 and V is TRBV7-8; 9 nucleotides agree with TRBD2. There are 16 residues in the CDR3. The V gene end was trimmed by 5 bases and the J gene end by 2 bases; junction bases not matched to a gene: 10. Germline lookup yields CDR1 SGHVS and CDR2 FQNEAQ.